The rows below give T cell receptor beta chains drawn from one sample of a study. TCRdb itself ran the RT-PCR reads through MiXCR, one entry per CDR3 protein. The table lists 550,000 to 750,000 distinct CDR3 sequences, 13% to 15% of them singletons. Sequencing was carried out using memory CD4+ T cells from blood. The receptors were gathered from a female donor in good health, serving as a healthy control. Both conserved end residues are part of each CDR3. The D gene is left open where the match is weak. Expanded clones are given a class, and other clones once, few, many or no size at all.

clone size,D gene,V gene,J gene,CDR3 DNA,CDR3 protein
few,TRBD1,TRBV5-1,TRBJ1-5,TGCGCCAGCAGCCTCGGGACAGGGGGGGAGCCCCAGCATTTT,CASSLGTGGEPQHF
NA,NA,TRBV12-3/TRBV12-4,TRBJ1-1,TGTGCCAGCAGTGGCGCGGGGGGCAAGGGGGTGACTGAAGCTTTCTTT,CASSGAGGKGVTEAFF
many,NA,TRBV6-5,TRBJ1-1,TGTGCCAGCAGACCCCGCAGCCCGAACACTGAAGCTTTCTTT,CASRPRSPNTEAFF
NA,NA,TRBV7-6,TRBJ1-3,TGTGCCAGCAGTGAACGAGACACCATATATTTT,CASSERDTIYF
many,NA,TRBV20-1,TRBJ2-4,TGCAGTGCCGGGGACCCGGGGTTGGCCAAAAACATTCAGTACTTC,CSAGDPGLAKNIQYF
NA,NA,TRBV20-1,TRBJ2-1,TGCAGTGCTGGGGGCAATGAGCAGTTCTTC,CSAGGNEQFF
NA,NA,TRBV6-2/TRBV6-3,TRBJ1-5,TGTGCCAGCAGTTACAGGTCAGGGGCTAGCAATCAGCCCCAGCATTTT,CASSYRSGASNQPQHF
NA,TRBD1,TRBV18,TRBJ2-2,TGTGCCAGCTTCGAGCGACAGGGCACCGGGGAGCTGTTTTTT,CASFERQGTGELFF
few,NA,TRBV7-2,TRBJ1-2,TGTGCCAGCAGCTTAAACAGGTTTGGCTACACCTTC,CASSLNRFGYTF
many,NA,TRBV7-9,TRBJ1-5,TGTGCCAGCAGCCCAACGGATCAGCCCCAGCATTTT,CASSPTDQPQHF
NA,TRBD2,TRBV29-1,TRBJ2-1,TGCAGCGTAAAGCGGCTAGCGGGAGCCCCCCCGGGGGGTGAGCAGTTCTTC,CSVKRLAGAPPGGEQFF
few,NA,TRBV10-3,TRBJ2-1,TGTGCCATCAGTGAGTCGAGAGGGGTCGCTGGTGAGCAGTTCTTC,CAISESRGVAGEQFF
few,NA,TRBV20-1,TRBJ1-4,TGCAGTGCTACCGGGTCCGGTGAAAAACTGTTTTTT,CSATGSGEKLFF
few,NA,TRBV12-3/TRBV12-4,TRBJ1-3,TGTGCCAGCAGCGACGGCAGGGCCTCTGGAAACACCATATATTTT,CASSDGRASGNTIYF
NA,TRBD2,TRBV3-1,TRBJ2-2,TGTGCCAGCAGCCAGGGACTAGCGGGGGCCGGCGGCGGGGAGCTGTTTTTT,CASSQGLAGAGGGELFF
NA,NA,TRBV29-1,TRBJ2-1,TGCAGCGTTGCGGTAGGGTTGGACTACAACAATGAGCAGTTCTTC,CSVAVGLDYNNEQFF
NA,TRBD2,TRBV4-3,TRBJ2-3,TGCGCCAGCAGCCGTGACGGGAGGCAATCCTACAATGAGCAGTATTTT,CASSRDGRQSYNEQYF
many,NA,TRBV4-3,TRBJ2-2,TGCGCCAGCAGCCAAGATTGGAACACCGGGGAGCTGTTTTTT,CASSQDWNTGELFF
many,TRBD2,TRBV4-1,TRBJ2-1,TGCGCCAGCAGCCAAGGTGTACTAGCGGACAATGAGCAGTTCTTC,CASSQGVLADNEQFF
NA,NA,TRBV6-2/TRBV6-3,TRBJ2-2,TGTGCCAGCAGTCAGAATGCGGGACAGTTCGCGAACACCGGGGAGCTGTTTTTT,CASSQNAGQFANTGELFF
few,NA,TRBV12-3/TRBV12-4,TRBJ2-7,TGTGCCAGCAGCCCCCCGGCCGAGAATTCCCTGGTACTACTAGGCGAGCAGTACTTC,CASSPPAENSLVLLGEQYF
few,NA,TRBV4-3,TRBJ1-1,TGCGCCAGCAGCAACCTTAGATCCGACGGTGAAGCTTTCTTT,CASSNLRSDGEAFF
NA,TRBD1,TRBV7-9,TRBJ1-5,TGTGCCAGCAGCCCCGGGACAGGGTTGGGAAGCAATCAGCCCCAGCATTTT,CASSPGTGLGSNQPQHF
many,NA,TRBV5-5,TRBJ1-5,TGTGCCAGCAGCCGCTCGCCCCATAGCAATCAGCCCCAGCATTTT,CASSRSPHSNQPQHF
NA,TRBD1,TRBV7-2,TRBJ1-2,TGTGCCAGCAGCCCACAGGGGGATGGTGGCTACACCTTC,CASSPQGDGGYTF
NA,TRBD2,TRBV7-2,TRBJ2-7,TGTGCCAGCAGCTTATCCACGGGAGGTGTGCAGTACTTC,CASSLSTGGVQYF
NA,NA,TRBV20-1,TRBJ1-2,TGCAGTCCCGATCCGGTTCGGGACGACTATGGCTACACCTTC,CSPDPVRDDYGYTF
NA,NA,TRBV20-1,TRBJ1-2,TGCAGTGCTAGTTACGGGAGCTATGGCTACACCTTC,CSASYGSYGYTF
NA,TRBD2,TRBV2,TRBJ2-5,TGTGCCAGCAGAAGGACTAGAGAAGAGACCCAGTACTTC,CASRRTREETQYF